This note documents a single T cell receptor (beta chain) sequence. Its specificity is not known. Profiled with immunoSEQ multiplex PCR; TCRdb holds only in-frame clones, not every one. The data hold a few hundred thousand clones, with over 55% observed a single time. The data were obtained in a study of cytotoxic CD8 clonotypes in ibrutinib-treated CLL. Whole-study context: Specimens for response were gathered following a median roughly eleven months of therapy, spanning 6 to 36. Study-wide results and limits: At baseline, clonality was higher than in age-matched healthy donors and correlated with CD8+ counts. At ibrutinib response, clonality increased, and at progression it declined back toward baseline.

The CDR3 covers 15 residues. Deletions cut 0 bases from V and 4 bases from J, with 13 bases between. Germline V gene sequence: CDR1 LNHNV, CDR2 YYDKDF (reference sequence). The chain links TRBV15 to TRBJ2-7; a possible D gene is TRBD2 (6 bases). Specimen: PBMCs, collected after 36 months of ibrutinib treatment. The receptor was derived from a human donor with chronic lymphocytic leukemia. The CDR3, as DNA: TGTGCCACCAGCAGAGATCGCGGGGCATTATACGAGCAGTACTTC. This translates into CATSRDRGALYEQYF.